This T cell receptor beta chain was captured in a study of technical replicates of blood from a few donors. V was clipped by 5 bases and J by 6 bases; unmatched bases: 9. CDR3 length equals 14 residues. Germline V gene sequence: CDR1 SGHAT, CDR2 FQNNGV. Some clones are missing from TCRdb's copy, which holds only in-frame ones; the method was immunoSEQ multiplex PCR. Of about 82,000 clones listed, roughly 90% were seen once; the top ten hold roughly 0.26%. The sequenced material came from T cells isolated from PBMCs. This rearrangement joins TRBV11-2 to TRBJ1-1; TRBD1 aligns across 7 bases. The clonotype comes from a human donor in good health. The CDR3 spells CASSPRTGLSEAFF. CDR3 coding DNA: TGTGCCAGCAGCCCCCGGACAGGTTTATCTGAAGCTTTCTTT.